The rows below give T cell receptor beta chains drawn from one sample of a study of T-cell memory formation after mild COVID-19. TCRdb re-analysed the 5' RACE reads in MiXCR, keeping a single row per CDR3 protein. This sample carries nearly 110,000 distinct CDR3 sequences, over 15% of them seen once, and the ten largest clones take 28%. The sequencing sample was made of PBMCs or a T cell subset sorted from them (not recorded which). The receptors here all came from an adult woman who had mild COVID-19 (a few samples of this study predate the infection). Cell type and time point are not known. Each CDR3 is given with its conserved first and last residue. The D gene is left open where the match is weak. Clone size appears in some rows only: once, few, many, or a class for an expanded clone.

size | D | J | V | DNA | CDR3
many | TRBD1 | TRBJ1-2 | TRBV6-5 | TGTGCCAGCAGTTACACCGGGACAGATCTGTATGGCTACACCTTC | CASSYTGTDLYGYTF
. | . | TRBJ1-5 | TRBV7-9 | TGTGCCAGCAGCGGGGGGGGCAATCAGCCCCAGCATTTT | CASSGGGNQPQHF
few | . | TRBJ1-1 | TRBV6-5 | TGTGCCAGCAGTTTCCTGGGGGGGGAAAACACTGAAGCTTTCTTT | CASSFLGGENTEAFF
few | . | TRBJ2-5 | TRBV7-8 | TGTGCCAGCAGCTACCAGCGTGGGGACCAAGAGACCCAGTACTTC | CASSYQRGDQETQYF
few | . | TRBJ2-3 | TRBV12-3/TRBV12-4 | TGTGCCAGCAGTTCCCCTTATGGCACAGATACGCAGTATTTT | CASSSPYGTDTQYF
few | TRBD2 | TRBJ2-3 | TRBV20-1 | TGCAGTGCAAACGGACTAGCGGGAGCTGGCACAGATACGCAGTATTTT | CSANGLAGAGTDTQYF
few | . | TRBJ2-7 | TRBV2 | TGTGCCAGCAGTGGGGACGGCAAGGGATACTACGAGCAGTACTTC | CASSGDGKGYYEQYF
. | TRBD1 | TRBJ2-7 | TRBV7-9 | TGTGCCAGCAGCTCCCCCCAACGGGACAGGGGGGACGAGCAGTACTTC | CASSSPQRDRGDEQYF
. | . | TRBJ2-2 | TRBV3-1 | TGTGCCAGCAGCCAAGACCCGGCACCCGGGGAGCTGTTTTTT | CASSQDPAPGELFF
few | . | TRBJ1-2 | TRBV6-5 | TGTGCCAGCAGCCCATTTTCATCCTATGGCTACACCTTC | CASSPFSSYGYTF
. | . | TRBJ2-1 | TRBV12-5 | TGTGCTAGTGGTTTGGGGCTAGGAATTGATGAGCAGTTCTTC | CASGLGLGIDEQFF
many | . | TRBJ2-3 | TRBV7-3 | TGTGCCAGCAGCCCTATTAGCACAGATACGCAGTATTTT | CASSPISTDTQYF
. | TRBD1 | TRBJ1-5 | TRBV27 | TGTGCCAGCAGTTTTTACAGGGGGCATCAGCCCCAGCATTTT | CASSFYRGHQPQHF
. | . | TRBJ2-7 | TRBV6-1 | TGTGCCAGCATGACAGGGAGGTACGAGCAGTACTTC | CASMTGRYEQYF
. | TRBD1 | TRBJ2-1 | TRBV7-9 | TGTGCCAGCAGCTTGACGGGGACAGGGAGCTCCTACAATGAGCAGTTCTTC | CASSLTGTGSSYNEQFF
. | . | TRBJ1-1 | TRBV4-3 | TGCGCCAGCAGCCAAGAGACACGGCCCGCTGAAGCTTTCTTT | CASSQETRPAEAFF
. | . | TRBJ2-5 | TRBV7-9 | TGTGCCAGCAGCTTAGGAGTGACACAGTACCAAGAGACCCAGTACTTC | CASSLGVTQYQETQYF
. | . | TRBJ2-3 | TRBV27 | TGTGCCAGCAGCCGCCGGGCAGGCACAGATACGCAGTATTTT | CASSRRAGTDTQYF
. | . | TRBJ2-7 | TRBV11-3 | TGTGCCAGCAGCGTTGGTTGGGGGGGCCCCTACGAGCAGTACTTC | CASSVGWGGPYEQYF
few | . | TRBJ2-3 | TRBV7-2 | TGTGCCAGCAGCTTATCATTATTCGCGCGGGGAGAGACAGATACGCAGTATTTT | CASSLSLFARGETDTQYF
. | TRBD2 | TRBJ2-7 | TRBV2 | TGTGCCAGCAGTGATGGGTTCGCTAGCGGGAGGTTACACTACGAGCAGTACTTC | CASSDGFASGRLHYEQYF
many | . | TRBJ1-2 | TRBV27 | TGTGCCAGCAGTTTAAACGGTTGGTCAGCCCGCTACTATGGCTACACCTTC | CASSLNGWSARYYGYTF
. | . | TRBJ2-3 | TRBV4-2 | TGTGCCAGCAGCCAAGAACCCGGGAGCAGCACAGATACGCAGTATTTT | CASSQEPGSSTDTQYF
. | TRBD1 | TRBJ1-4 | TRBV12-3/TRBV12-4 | TGTGCCAGCAGTTATCAAAGGCACAGGGGGCTGTTAACTAATGAAAAACTGTTTTTT | CASSYQRHRGLLTNEKLFF
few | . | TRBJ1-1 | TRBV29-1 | TGCAGCGTCGTTCCTTATGGGACTGAAGCTTTCTTT | CSVVPYGTEAFF
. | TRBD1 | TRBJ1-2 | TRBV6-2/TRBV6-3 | TGTGCCAGCAGTTACTCGCCAGAATTTCCCCTCGGGACAGGGCAGAACTATGGCTACACCTTC | CASSYSPEFPLGTGQNYGYTF
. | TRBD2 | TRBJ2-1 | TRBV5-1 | TGCGCCAGCAGCTTGTTTGCGGGAGACTACAATGAGCAGTTCTTC | CASSLFAGDYNEQFF
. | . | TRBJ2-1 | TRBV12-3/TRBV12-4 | TGTGCCAGCAGCCGGGACAAGTCCGGCAATGAGCAGTTCTTC | CASSRDKSGNEQFF